This TCR beta chain was found in a study of shared clonotypes between healthy human individuals (dated by TCRdb to about 2020). Context from the whole study: Three men and a couple of women, aged 18 to 49 years, made up the cohort. Per donor, three plates each were used for CD4 naive and CD4 memory, two for CD8 naive, and one for CD8 memory. To estimate repertoire size and how much clonotype sharing occurs between individuals, the study deeply sequenced the blood TCR repertoires of several healthy adults. To increase sequencing depth and limit assay-specific biases, different laboratories used diverse techniques to prepare libraries and sequence TCR repertoires. Per donor, leukapheresis produced somewhere between about 0.9 and 9 billion PBMCs.

Using the deep immunoSEQ assay, TCR CDR3 regions were amplified from genomic DNA by multiplex PCR. Genomic DNA extracted from each cell subset was distributed evenly over all wells of several immunoSEQ 96-well plates, and each plate served as one replicate. For sorted subsets, each replicate PCR was loaded with 200 ng genomic DNA, equivalent to approximately 27,000 T cell genomes. Purified libraries were measured with a Qubit 3.0 fluorometer, size-checked on a Bioanalyzer 2100, and measured again with the KAPA Library Quantification kit. Every immunoSEQ 96-well plate was sequenced on a separate single-read 150-cycle Illumina NextSeq 550 flow cell. On the study's bioinformatics: Because the immunoSEQ output held only junctional sequences and lacked quality scores, the filtering could not match the filtering applied to full-length reads. To assign V/J genes and CDR3, sequences were annotated against IMGT germline references using PyIR, a Python wrapper for IgBLAST v1.9. Reads with weak V/J assignments (E-value above 1e-6), missing CDR3, stop codons, out-of-frame junctions, or ambiguous translated residues were removed. A V3J clonotype was defined by an identical inferred V gene, J gene, and CDR3 amino acid sequence. Percentage overlap between repertoires was calculated by dividing the number of shared unique clonotypes by the size of the smaller repertoire. Three approaches were used to assess repertoire richness: RTK rarefaction, the Chao1 estimator, and Recon v2.1 estimates of unobserved clonotypes. For all TCRbeta clonotypes obtained by the gDNA method from a few donors, generation probabilities were computed with OLGA. Entries here come from immuneACCESS through TCRdb and include only in-frame sequences with V and J called. Some clones fail to appear in such tables; in the studies checked, an unresolved V gene covers under half of the shortfall, and the cause of the remainder is unknown. The V and J calls and the clone size are those of that table, but D and trimming were determined from the DNA. This sample is represented by 2 million to 3 million clones; approximately 93% of them were singletons. 0.36% of the sample goes to the ten largest clones.

The germline V gene sets CDR1 to MNHEY and CDR2 to SVGAGI. From cysteine to phenylalanine, the CDR3 is 14 amino acids long. The only DNA kept is the CDR3, 42 bases in frame from the first base. The V end loses 4 bases and the J end loses 6 bases, and a stretch of 16 bases separates them. The investigation overall reported the following: Compared with non-shared clonotypes, clonotypes shared by all four sorted-subset donors had higher generation probabilities. Rarefaction of sorted-subset datasets indicated incomplete sequencing despite the large sequencing depth. About 5% of naive CD4, 3.5% of naive CD8, 2.3% of memory CD4, and about 0.4% of memory CD8 clonotypes were shared across several donors. Sampling was restricted to blood, and TCR repertoires in tissue are likely to differ from TCR repertoires in blood. Naive subsets generally had larger estimated clonotype richness than memory subsets. Pairwise subsampling indicated that sequencing depth was expected to affect the degree of clonotype sharing among donors. Because the study included only a small number of donors, the genetic and exposure-history diversity represented was limited.

Healthy HIV-negative adults with no recently reported acute infections or vaccinations were included as donors. Every donor was a Caucasian adult living in Nashville, Tennessee, USA. CD4+ T cells were enriched by magnetic negative selection; naive cells were then positively selected on CD45RA, and the negative fraction formed the memory subset. After blood collection by leukapheresis, PBMCs were isolated using Ficoll-Histopaque density gradient centrifugation and then cryopreserved in the vapor phase of liquid nitrogen. Analytical flow cytometry was used to check the purity and quantity of each magnetically sorted T cell population. Each sorted fraction had its genomic DNA isolated and then quantified by UV absorbance on a Nanodrop 2000c. The sample holds one count of this clone. Its recognized antigen is unknown. Base quality data are lacking; no much larger clone is found one base away.

The chain is encoded by TRBV6-5 joined to TRBJ2-7; perhaps TRBD1 is the D gene, with 5 bases matching. Sequencing used naive CD4+ T cells from PBMCs. The label giving this sample's cell subset or site can be read as: CD45RA+ positively selected. The sequence came from a man between 18 and 29 years old in good health. Some clones in this sample may be carry-over from other donors' samples. The CDR3 region has the sequence CASSSPGPPGEQYF. In nucleotide form, the sequence is TGTGCCAGCAGTTCCCCAGGGCCCCCAGGCGAGCAGTACTTC.